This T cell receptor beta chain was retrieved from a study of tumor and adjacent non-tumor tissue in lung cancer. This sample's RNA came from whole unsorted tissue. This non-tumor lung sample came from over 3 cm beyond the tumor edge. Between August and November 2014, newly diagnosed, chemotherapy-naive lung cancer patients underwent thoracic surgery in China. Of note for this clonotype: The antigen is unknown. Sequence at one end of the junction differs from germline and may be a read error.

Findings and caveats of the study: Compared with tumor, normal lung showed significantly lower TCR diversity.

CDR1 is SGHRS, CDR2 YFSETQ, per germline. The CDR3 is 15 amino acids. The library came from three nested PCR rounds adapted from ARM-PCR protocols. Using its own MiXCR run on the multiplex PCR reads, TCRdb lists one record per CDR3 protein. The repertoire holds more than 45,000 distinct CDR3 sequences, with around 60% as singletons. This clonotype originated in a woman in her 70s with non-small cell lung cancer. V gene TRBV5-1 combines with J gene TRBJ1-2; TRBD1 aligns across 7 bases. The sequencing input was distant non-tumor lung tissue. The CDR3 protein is CASSGAGTDNYDYTF. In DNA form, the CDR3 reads TGCGCCAGCAGCGGGGCCGGGACAGACAACTATGACTACACCTTC. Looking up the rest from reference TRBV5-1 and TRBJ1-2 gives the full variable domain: KAGVTQTPRYLIKTRGQQVTLSCSPISGHRSVSWYQQTPGQGLQFLFEYFSETQRNKGNFPGRFSGRQFSNSRSEMNVSTLELGDSALYLCASSGAGTDNYDYTFGSGTRLTVV.